Detailed here is one T cell receptor (beta chain). In the library, individual cDNA molecules carried attached unique molecular identifiers. MiXCR was run by TCRdb on the 5' RACE reads, yielding one entry per CDR3 protein. The table has fewer than 95,000 distinct CDR3 sequences, 16% seen once. The germline gives CDR1 SEHNR, CDR2 FQNEAQ (reference sequence). The CDR3 runs 16 residues. V was pared by 10 bases and J by 6 bases, with 9 bases of the junction left unmatched. The data belong to a study of early T cells in non-severe SARS-CoV-2 infection. Study as a whole: Sequenced bulk RNA came from whole blood that was unsorted, and chains were unpaired.

The chain combines TRBV7-9 with TRBJ2-1; 16 bases are a match to TRBD2. This receptor was identified in an adult who was a healthcare worker with PCR-confirmed SARS-CoV-2 infection or an uninfected control (not recorded which). This material consisted of whole blood, taken at baseline. CDR3 coding DNA: TGTGCCATCCGCAGGGGACTAGCGGGAGGGGGCAATGAGCAGTTCTTC. It codes for CAIRRGLAGGGNEQFF.